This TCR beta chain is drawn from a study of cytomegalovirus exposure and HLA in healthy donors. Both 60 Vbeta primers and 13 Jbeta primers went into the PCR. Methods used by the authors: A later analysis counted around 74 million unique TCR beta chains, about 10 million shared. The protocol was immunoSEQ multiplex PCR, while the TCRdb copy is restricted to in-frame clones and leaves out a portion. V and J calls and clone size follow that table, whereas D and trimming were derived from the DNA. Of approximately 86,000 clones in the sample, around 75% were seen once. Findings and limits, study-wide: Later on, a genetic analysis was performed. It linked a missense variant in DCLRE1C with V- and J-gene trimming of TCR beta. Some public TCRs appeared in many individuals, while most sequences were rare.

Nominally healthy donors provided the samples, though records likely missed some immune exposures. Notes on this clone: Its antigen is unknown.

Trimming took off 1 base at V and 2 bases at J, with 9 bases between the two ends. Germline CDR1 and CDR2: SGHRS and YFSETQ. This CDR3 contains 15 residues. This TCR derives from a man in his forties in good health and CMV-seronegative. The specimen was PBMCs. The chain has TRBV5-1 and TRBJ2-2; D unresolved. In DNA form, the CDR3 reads TGCGCCAGCAGCTTGTATGGCCCCAACACCGGGGAGCTGTTTTTT. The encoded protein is CASSLYGPNTGELFF.